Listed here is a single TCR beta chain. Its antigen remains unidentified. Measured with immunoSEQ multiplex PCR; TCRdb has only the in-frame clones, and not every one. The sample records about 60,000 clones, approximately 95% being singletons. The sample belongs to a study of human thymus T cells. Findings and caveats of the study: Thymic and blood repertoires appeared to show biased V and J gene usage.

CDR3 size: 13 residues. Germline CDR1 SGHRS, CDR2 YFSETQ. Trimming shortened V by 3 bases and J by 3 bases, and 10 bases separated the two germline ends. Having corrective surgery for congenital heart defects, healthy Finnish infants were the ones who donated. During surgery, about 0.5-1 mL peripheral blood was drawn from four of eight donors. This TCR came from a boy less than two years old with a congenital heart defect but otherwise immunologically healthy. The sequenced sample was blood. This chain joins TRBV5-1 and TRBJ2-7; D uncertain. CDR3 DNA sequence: TGCGCCAGCAGCTGGAATAAGGGCTACGAGCAGTACTTC. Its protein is CASSWNKGYEQYF.